Shown below are 10 T cell receptor beta chains from a single sample sequenced in a study of cytomegalovirus exposure and HLA in healthy donors. Researchers ran the PCR with 60 Vbeta and 13 Jbeta primers. Sequenced by immunoSEQ multiplex PCR; TCRdb stores in-frame clones only, minus some. The data hold approximately 160,000 clones, with roughly 74% observed a single time. The material sequenced was PBMCs. The receptors were sampled from a male donor in good health and CMV-seronegative.

The chain has TRBV5-1 and TRBJ2-1; 7 positions agree with TRBD1. After removal of 0 bases from V and 0 bases from J, the junction contained 3 bases not matched to a gene. Germline CDR1 SGHRS, CDR2 YFSETQ. This CDR3 is built from 16 residues. In DNA, the CDR3 is TGCGCCAGCAGCTTGGGGACAGGTCCCTCCTACAATGAGCAGTTCTTC. Translating gives CASSLGTGPSYNEQFF.

This clone occurred a few times. The chain carries TRBV5-6 and TRBJ1-4; D gene ambiguous. Germline CDR1 reads SGHDT; CDR2 reads YYEEEE. Trimming left V 1 base short and J 9 bases short, with 13 bases between. The CDR3 totals 14 residues. CDR3 amino acids: CASSLRLRVQKLFF. CDR3 coding DNA: TGTGCCAGCAGCTTGAGGCTCCGGGTCCAAAAACTGTTTTTT.

This chain uses TRBV28 with TRBJ2-4, with 7 bases matching TRBD1. The ends lost 6 bases at V and 14 bases at J; junction bases unmatched: 7. Germline assignment: CDR1 MDHEN and CDR2 SYDVKM. The CDR3 runs to 11 residues. The CDR3 region has the DNA TGTGCCAGCAGAATGGCCGGGACAGAGTACTTC. It specifies CASRMAGTEYF.

The V and J genes are TRBV5-1 and TRBJ1-1; possibly TRBD1 for D (5 bases). This CDR3 region has 16 residues. V shed 3 bases and J shed 4 bases, with 19 bases lying between them. Per germline, CDR1 SGHRS and CDR2 YFSETQ. CDR3 DNA: TGCGCCAGCAGCTCGACCGGCAGGGCATCTACCACTGAAGCTTTCTTT. Translating it yields CASSSTGRASTTEAFF.

V is TRBV18 and J is TRBJ2-5; 7 bases map to TRBD2. Germline V gene sequence: CDR1 KGHSH, CDR2 LQKENI. The ends lost 3 bases at V and 5 bases at J; junction bases unmatched: 6. CDR3 length: 14 residues. The CDR3 region is CASSPAGAGETQYF. CDR3 DNA: TGTGCCAGCTCACCGGCGGGAGCGGGGGAGACCCAGTACTTC.

The genes are TRBV2 and TRBJ2-3; D possibly corresponds to TRBD2 (7 bases). This CDR3 has 14 amino acids. V was pared by 8 bases and J by 5 bases, with 17 bases between. Germline V lookup: CDR1 SNHLY, CDR2 FYNNEI. The DNA of the CDR3 is TGTGCCAGCCGCCGGGGGGCCGTTGGAGATACGCAGTATTTT. It encodes CASRRGAVGDTQYF.

This chain joins TRBV4-1 and TRBJ2-3; D is perhaps TRBD1 (6 bases). The CDR3 consists of 14 residues. Deletions cut 3 bases from V and 6 bases from J, with 13 bases between. The germline CDR1 and CDR2 sequences are MGHRA and YSYEKL. CDR3 sequence reads: CASSQAGVADTQYF. The CDR3, as DNA: TGCGCCAGCAGCCAGGCAGGGGTAGCGGATACGCAGTATTTT.

The genes are TRBV15 and TRBJ1-4; D may be TRBD1 (6 bases). This CDR3 comprises 17 residues. The ends were cut back, 0 bases at V and 7 bases at J, with 18 bases in the middle. CDR1 and CDR2 from the germline V gene are LNHNV and YYDKDF (reference sequence). CDR3 sequence (DNA): TGTGCCACCAGCAGAGATCGGGGGGGCAGTTCCCGTGAAAAACTGTTTTTT. Residues: CATSRDRGGSSREKLFF.

The V gene is TRBV6-1, the J gene TRBJ2-5, with 10 bases that match TRBD2. The ends lost 0 bases at V and 4 bases at J; junction bases unmatched: 5. Germline V CDR1 and CDR2: MNHNS, SASEGT. The CDR3 covers 16 residues. Here the CDR3 DNA reads TGTGCCAGCAGTGAAGCCGCTAGCGGGGGAGGAGAGACCCAGTACTTC. The encoded protein is CASSEAASGGGETQYF.

This clone appeared once. The chain uses TRBV27 and TRBJ2-7; 7 positions match TRBD2. From germline, CDR1 is MNHEY and CDR2 SMNVEV (reference sequence). This CDR3 has 14 residues. V lost 3 bases to trimming and J lost 2 bases; unmatched junction nucleotides: 4. The CDR3: CASSLGGGAYEQYF. The CDR3 nucleotides read TGTGCCAGCAGTTTGGGTGGGGGGGCCTACGAGCAGTACTTC.